Sequencing of this TCR beta chain was carried out in a study of response to subunit inactivated influenza vaccine. Study outcomes and limitations: Each seasonal influenza vaccination recruits few new T cells, the authors suggested.

This clonotype was observed many times. The antigen remains undetermined. This CDR3 has 16 residues. V trimming: 5 bases; J trimming: 2 bases; junction bases outside the gene matches: 5. Each CDR3 protein gets one entry after TCRdb re-called the RT-PCR reads with MiXCR. The repertoire has 600,000 to 700,000 distinct CDR3 sequences, roughly 15% of them found once; the top ten carry approximately 7.6%. The sequencing here drew on PBMCs from blood, taken 14 to 15 days before vaccination. The receptor's source is a man in his forties or fifties who received an inactivated influenza vaccine. V is TRBV12-3 or TRBV12-4 and J is TRBJ2-5; 13 bases line up with TRBD2. The chain's CDR3 is CASSLGLAGLQETQYF. In DNA, the CDR3 is TGTGCCAGCAGTCTGGGACTAGCGGGGTTGCAAGAGACCCAGTACTTC.